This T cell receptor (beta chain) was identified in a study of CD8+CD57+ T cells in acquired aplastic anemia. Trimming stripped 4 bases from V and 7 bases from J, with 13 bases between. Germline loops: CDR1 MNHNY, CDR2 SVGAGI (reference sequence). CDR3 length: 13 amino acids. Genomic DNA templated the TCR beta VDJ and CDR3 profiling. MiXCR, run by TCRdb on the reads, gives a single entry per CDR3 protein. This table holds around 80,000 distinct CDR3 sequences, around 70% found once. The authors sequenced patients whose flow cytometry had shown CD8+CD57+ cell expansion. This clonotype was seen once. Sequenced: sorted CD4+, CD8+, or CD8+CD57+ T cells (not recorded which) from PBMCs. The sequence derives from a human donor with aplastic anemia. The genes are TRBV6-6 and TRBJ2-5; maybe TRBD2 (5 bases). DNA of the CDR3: TGTGCCAGCAGTTTCCCGGGGTCAGGGACCCAGTACTTC. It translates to CASSFPGSGTQYF.